This entry lists 9 T cell receptor beta chains sequenced from one sample in a study of blood T cells in healthy people across ages. A J-beta primer mix and a sample-barcoded 5' primer were used in a second PCR of about 6 to 12 cycles. TCRdb re-called the 5' RACE reads with MiXCR, one entry per CDR3 protein. This repertoire shows roughly 800,000 distinct CDR3 sequences, roughly 24% found once; its top ten account for around 3%. These data also formed part of another study, on T cells of mothers and their children.

Sample: blood. Source of these receptors: a boy younger than 18 in good health.

The rearrangement links TRBV2 to TRBJ2-1; the match to TRBD1 covers 9 bases. The CDR3 contains 12 residues. CDR1 and CDR2 (germline): SNHLY, FYNNEI. With 6 bases clipped from V and 8 bases from J, the junction kept 2 bases outside the gene matches. The CDR3 spells CASRDRGYEQFF. CDR3 nucleotide sequence: TGTGCCAGCAGGGACAGGGGCTATGAGCAGTTCTTC.

The chain couples TRBV24-1 to TRBJ2-2; 8 bases fit TRBD1. J gave up 8 bases and V 10 bases, and 11 bases lay outside the gene matches. The CDR3 extends over 14 amino acids. Germline V CDR1 and CDR2: KGHDR, SFDVKD. CDR3 residues: CATSTGAIKGELFF. In DNA, the CDR3 is TGTGCCACGTCGACAGGGGCAATCAAGGGGGAGCTGTTTTTT.

The gene calls are TRBV29-1 and TRBJ1-2; D possibly corresponds to TRBD1 (5 bases). V was cut by 6 bases and J by 3 bases, with 14 bases left in between. The germline V gene encodes CDR1 SQVTM and CDR2 ANQGSEA. The CDR3 length is 13 residues. In DNA, the CDR3 is TGCAGCGTAGAGACCGGGACGGACTATGGCTACACCTTC. This sequence encodes CSVETGTDYGYTF.

The chain joins TRBV5-1 to TRBJ2-5; D gene uncertain. CDR3 length: 15 amino acids. The germline V gene encodes CDR1 SGHRS and CDR2 YFSETQ. The V end lost 0 bases, the J end lost 1 base, and 10 bases lay between the germline ends. The CDR3 here is CASSLVGSSQETQYF. CDR3 coding DNA: TGCGCCAGCAGCTTGGTAGGAAGCTCCCAAGAGACCCAGTACTTC. The variable domain in full, completed from reference TRBV5-1 and TRBJ2-5, reads KAGVTQTPRYLIKTRGQQVTLSCSPISGHRSVSWYQQTPGQGLQFLFEYFSETQRNKGNFPGRFSGRQFSNSRSEMNVSTLELGDSALYLCASSLVGSSQETQYFGPGTRLLVL.

The chain is built from TRBV11-2 and TRBJ2-5; tentative D call: TRBD1 (7 bases). The J call may be incorrect, as the DNA end agrees better with TRBJ2-1. CDR3 size: 15 residues. Germline CDR1 and CDR2: SGHAT and FQNNGV. CDR3 in amino acids: CASSLGRQGGNEQFF. The DNA for the CDR3 is TGTGCCAGCAGCTTAGGGAGACAGGGAGGCAATGAGCAGTTCTTC.

This clonotype was seen a few times. The gene calls are TRBV27 and TRBJ2-2; D call uncertain. The V end lost 5 bases, the J end lost 1 base, and 11 bases lay between the germline ends. CDR1 and CDR2 (germline): MNHEY, SMNVEV (reference sequence). The CDR3 is 15 amino acids. In DNA form, the CDR3 reads TGTGCCAGCAGTCCATGGGCCCAGAACACCGGGGAGCTGTTTTTT. Amino acid sequence: CASSPWAQNTGELFF.

The chain combines TRBV20-1 with TRBJ2-5; D remains ambiguous. Trimming cost V 6 bases and J 0 bases, with 8 bases left between them. The CDR3 totals 12 residues. CDR1 DFQATT and CDR2 SNEGSKA come from the germline V gene (reference sequence). CDR3 sequence: CSAEQHQETQYF. DNA of the CDR3: TGCAGTGCGGAGCAGCACCAAGAGACCCAGTACTTC.

This chain uses TRBV9 with TRBJ2-5, with D perhaps matching TRBD2 (7 bases). Germline CDR1 reads SGDLS; CDR2 reads YYNGEE. Trimming left V 0 bases short and J 5 bases short, with 17 bases between. The CDR3 loop spans 16 amino acids. The CDR3 protein is CASSVGWGGTEETQYF. The CDR3 region has the DNA TGTGCCAGCAGCGTAGGATGGGGGGGCACTGAGGAGACCCAGTACTTC.

The J gene is TRBJ2-3, the V gene TRBV12-3 or TRBV12-4, with D perhaps given as TRBD1 or TRBD2 (5 bases each). The CDR3 runs to 14 residues. V was clipped by 5 bases and J by 4 bases, with 13 bases between them. The CDR3 sequence is CASSVAGTSDTQYF. Here the CDR3 DNA reads TGTGCCAGCAGTGTTGCAGGGACGTCAGATACGCAGTATTTT.